Below, one T cell receptor beta chain is given with its context. What it recognizes is unknown. Pooling was applied to second doses at about 4 or about 12 weeks. These data are taken from a study of T cell responses to AZD1222 COVID-19 vaccine. The method was immunoSEQ multiplex PCR; TCRdb's version includes in-frame clones alone and lacks a portion of them. The sample has about 150,000 clones; about nine tenths are singletons. Study-wide findings and caveats: Samples come after the peak T cell response, not at day 14. Donors skewed white British and female; clonal diversity was possibly underestimated. Spike-specific TCR breadth and depth went up after people got two AZD1222 doses.

This CDR3 region has 14 residues. Germline-derived CDR1 and CDR2 are KGHDR and SFDVKD. V shed 3 bases and J 1 base; nucleotides not matched to a gene: 0. The sample in question was peripheral blood, obtained 28 days after the second AZD1222 dose. The sequence was obtained from an adult who received the AZD1222 COVID-19 vaccine. The chain recombines TRBV24-1 with TRBJ2-3; 7 positions match TRBD1. Here the CDR3 reads CATSDTGGTDTQYF. The DNA of the CDR3 is TGTGCCACCAGTGATACAGGGGGCACAGATACGCAGTATTTT.